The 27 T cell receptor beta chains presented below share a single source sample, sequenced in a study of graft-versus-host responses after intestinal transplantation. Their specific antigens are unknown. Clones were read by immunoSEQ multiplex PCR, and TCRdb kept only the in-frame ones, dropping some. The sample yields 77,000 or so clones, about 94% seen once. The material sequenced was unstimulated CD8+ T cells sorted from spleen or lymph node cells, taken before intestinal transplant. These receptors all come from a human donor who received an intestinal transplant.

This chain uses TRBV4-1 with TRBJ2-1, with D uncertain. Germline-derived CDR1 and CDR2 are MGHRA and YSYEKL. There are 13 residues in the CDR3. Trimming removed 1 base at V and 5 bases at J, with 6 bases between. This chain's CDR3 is CASSQGNHNEQFF. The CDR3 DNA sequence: TGCGCCAGCAGCCAAGGTAATCACAATGAGCAGTTCTTC.

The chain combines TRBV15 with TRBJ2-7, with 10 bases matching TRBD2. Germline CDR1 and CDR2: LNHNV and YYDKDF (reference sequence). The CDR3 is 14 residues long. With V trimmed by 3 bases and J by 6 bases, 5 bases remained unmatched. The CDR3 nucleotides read TGTGCCACCAGCAGGAGCGGGAGGGCAGGCGAGCAGTACTTC. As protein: CATSRSGRAGEQYF.

The CDR3 loop is CASKQGYGYTF. CDR3 in DNA: TGTGCCAGCAAACAGGGCTATGGCTACACCTTC. The chain employs TRBV25-1 and TRBJ1-2, with a weak D call TRBD1 (6 bases). This CDR3 region has 11 residues. Trimming pared 7 bases from V and 4 bases from J, leaving 7 bases between. CDR1 and CDR2 from the germline V gene are MGHDK and SYGVNS.

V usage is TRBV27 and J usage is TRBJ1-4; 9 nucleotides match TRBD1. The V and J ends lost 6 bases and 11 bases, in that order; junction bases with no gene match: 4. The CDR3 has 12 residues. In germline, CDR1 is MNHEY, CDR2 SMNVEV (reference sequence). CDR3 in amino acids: CASSRDRAKLFF. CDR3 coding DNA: TGTGCCAGCAGCCGGGACAGGGCGAAACTGTTTTTT. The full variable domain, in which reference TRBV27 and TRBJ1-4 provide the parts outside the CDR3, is EAQVTQNPRYLITVTGKKLTVTCSQNMNHEYMSWYRQDPGLGLRQIYYSMNVEVTDKGDVPEGYKVSRKEKRNFPLILESPSPNQTSLYFCASSRDRAKLFFGSGTQLSVL.

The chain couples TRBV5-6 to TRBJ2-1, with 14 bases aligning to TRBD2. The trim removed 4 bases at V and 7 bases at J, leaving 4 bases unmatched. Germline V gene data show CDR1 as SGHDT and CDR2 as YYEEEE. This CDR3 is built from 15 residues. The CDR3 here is CASSPTSGRVNEQFF. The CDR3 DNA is TGTGCCAGCAGCCCGACTAGCGGGAGGGTAAATGAGCAGTTCTTC. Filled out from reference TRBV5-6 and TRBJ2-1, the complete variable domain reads DAGVTQSPTHLIKTRGQQVTLRCSPKSGHDTVSWYQQALGQGPQFIFQYYEEEERQRGNFPDRFSGHQFPNYSSELNVNALLLGDSALYLCASSPTSGRVNEQFFGPGTRLTVL.

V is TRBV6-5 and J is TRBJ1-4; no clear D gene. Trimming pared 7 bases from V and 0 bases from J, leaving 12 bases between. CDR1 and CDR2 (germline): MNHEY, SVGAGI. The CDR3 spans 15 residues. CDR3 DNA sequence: TGTGCCAGCACTGACGGAATACCAACTAATGAAAAACTGTTTTTT. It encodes CASTDGIPTNEKLFF.

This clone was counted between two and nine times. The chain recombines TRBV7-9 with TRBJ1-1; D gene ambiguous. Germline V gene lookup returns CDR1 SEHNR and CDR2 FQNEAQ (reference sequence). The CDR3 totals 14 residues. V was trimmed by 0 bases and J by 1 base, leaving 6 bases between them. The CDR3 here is CASSLAHGNTEAFF. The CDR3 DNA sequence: TGTGCCAGCAGCTTAGCGCACGGGAACACTGAAGCTTTCTTT.

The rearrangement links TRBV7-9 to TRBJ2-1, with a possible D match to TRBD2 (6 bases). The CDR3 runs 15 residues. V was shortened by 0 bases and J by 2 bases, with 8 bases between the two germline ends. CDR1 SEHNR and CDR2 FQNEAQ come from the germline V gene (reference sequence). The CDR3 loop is CASSLAGGTYNEQFF. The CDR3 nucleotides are TGTGCCAGCAGCTTAGCGGGAGGCACCTACAATGAGCAGTTCTTC.

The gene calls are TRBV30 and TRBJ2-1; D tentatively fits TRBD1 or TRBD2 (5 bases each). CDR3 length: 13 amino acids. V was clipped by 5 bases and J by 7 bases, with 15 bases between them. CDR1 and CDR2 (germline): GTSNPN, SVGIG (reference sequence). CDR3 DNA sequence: TGTGCCTGGGGTGAGGGTTGGGGGAATGAGCAGTTCTTC. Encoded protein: CAWGEGWGNEQFF.

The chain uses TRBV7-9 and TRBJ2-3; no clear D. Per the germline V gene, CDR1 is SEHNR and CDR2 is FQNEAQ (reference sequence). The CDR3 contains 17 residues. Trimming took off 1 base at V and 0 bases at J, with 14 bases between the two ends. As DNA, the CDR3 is TGTGCCAGCAGCTTAGTATCCATGGGCCCGAGCACAGATACGCAGTATTTT. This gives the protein CASSLVSMGPSTDTQYF.

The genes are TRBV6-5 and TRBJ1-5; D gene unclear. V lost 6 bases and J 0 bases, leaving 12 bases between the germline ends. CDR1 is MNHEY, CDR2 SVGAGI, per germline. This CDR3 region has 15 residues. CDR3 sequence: CASSQDGNSNQPQHF. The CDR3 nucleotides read TGTGCCAGCAGCCAGGACGGAAATAGCAATCAGCCCCAGCATTTT.

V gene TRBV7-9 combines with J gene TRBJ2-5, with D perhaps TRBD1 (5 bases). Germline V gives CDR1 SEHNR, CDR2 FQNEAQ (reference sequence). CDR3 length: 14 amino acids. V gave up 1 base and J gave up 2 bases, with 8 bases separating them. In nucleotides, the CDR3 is TGTGCCAGCAGCTTAGTCAAGGGGCAAGAGACCCAGTACTTC. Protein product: CASSLVKGQETQYF.

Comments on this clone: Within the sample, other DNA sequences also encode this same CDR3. As DNA, the CDR3 is TGTGCCAGCAGTTTATACAATGAGCAGTTCTTC. Protein: CASSLYNEQFF. This chain joins TRBV27 and TRBJ2-1, with D hard to call. The CDR3 covers 11 residues. Trimming shortened V by 1 base and J by 5 bases, and 0 bases separated the two germline ends. Germline assignment: CDR1 MNHEY and CDR2 SMNVEV (reference sequence).

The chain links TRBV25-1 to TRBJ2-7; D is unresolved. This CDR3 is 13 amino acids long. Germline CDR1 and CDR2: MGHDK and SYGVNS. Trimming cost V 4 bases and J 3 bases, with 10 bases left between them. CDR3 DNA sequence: TGTGCCAGCAGTGTAGGCAATCTCTACGAGCAGTACTTC. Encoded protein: CASSVGNLYEQYF.

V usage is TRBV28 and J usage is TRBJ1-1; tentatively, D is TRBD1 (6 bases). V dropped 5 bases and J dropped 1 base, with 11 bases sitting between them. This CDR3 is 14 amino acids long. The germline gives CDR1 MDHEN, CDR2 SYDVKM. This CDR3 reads CASSPRTENTEAFF. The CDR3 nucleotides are TGTGCCAGCAGTCCGAGGACAGAGAACACTGAAGCTTTCTTT.

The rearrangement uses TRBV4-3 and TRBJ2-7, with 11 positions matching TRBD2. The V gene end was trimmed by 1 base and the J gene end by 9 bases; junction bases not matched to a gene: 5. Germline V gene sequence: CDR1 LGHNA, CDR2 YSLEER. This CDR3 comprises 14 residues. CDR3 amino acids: CASSQGSSGRAQYF. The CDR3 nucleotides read TGCGCCAGCAGCCAAGGAAGTAGCGGGAGGGCGCAGTACTTC.

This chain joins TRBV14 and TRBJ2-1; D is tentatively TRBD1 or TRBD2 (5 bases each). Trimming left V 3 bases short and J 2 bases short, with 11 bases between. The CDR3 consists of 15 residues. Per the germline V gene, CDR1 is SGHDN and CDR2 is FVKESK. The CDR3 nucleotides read TGTGCCAGCAGCCACCCTAGAGGGGCCTACAATGAGCAGTTCTTC. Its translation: CASSHPRGAYNEQFF.

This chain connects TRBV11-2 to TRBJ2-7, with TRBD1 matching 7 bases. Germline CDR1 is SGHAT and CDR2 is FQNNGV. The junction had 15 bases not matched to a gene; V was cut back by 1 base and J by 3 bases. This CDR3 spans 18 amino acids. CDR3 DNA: TGTGCCAGCAGCTTAGTAGGGGGCGCGCAATTTAACTACTACGAGCAGTACTTC. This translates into CASSLVGGAQFNYYEQYF. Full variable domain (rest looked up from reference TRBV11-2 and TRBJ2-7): EAGVAQSPRYKIIEKRQSVAFWCNPISGHATLYWYQQILGQGPKLLIQFQNNGVVDDSQLPKDRFSAERLKGVDSTLKIQPAKLEDSAVYLCASSLVGGAQFNYYEQYFGPGTRLTVT.

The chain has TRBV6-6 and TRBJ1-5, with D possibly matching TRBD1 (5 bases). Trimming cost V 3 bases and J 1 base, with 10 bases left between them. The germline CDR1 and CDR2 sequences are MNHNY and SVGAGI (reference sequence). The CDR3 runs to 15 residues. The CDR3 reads CASSYRDVSNQPQHF. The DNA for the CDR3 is TGTGCCAGCAGTTATAGGGACGTCAGCAATCAGCCCCAGCATTTT.

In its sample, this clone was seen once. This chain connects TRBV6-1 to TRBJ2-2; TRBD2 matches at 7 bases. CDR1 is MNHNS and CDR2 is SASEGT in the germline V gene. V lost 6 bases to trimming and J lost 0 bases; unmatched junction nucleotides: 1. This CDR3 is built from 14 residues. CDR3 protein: CASRTSPNTGELFF. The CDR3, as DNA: TGTGCCAGCAGGACTAGCCCGAACACCGGGGAGCTGTTTTTT.

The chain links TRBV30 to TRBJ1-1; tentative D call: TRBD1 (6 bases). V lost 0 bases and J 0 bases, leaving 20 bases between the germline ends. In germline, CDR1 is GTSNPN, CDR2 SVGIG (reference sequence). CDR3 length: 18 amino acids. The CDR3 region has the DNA TGTGCCTGGAGTGTACCCCAGGGGATACCCATATTGAACACTGAAGCTTTCTTT. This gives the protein CAWSVPQGIPILNTEAFF.

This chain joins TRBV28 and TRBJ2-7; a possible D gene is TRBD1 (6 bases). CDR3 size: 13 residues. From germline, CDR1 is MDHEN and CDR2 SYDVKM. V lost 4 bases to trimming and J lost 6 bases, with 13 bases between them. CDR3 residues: CASSYNRVREQYF. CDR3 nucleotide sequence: TGTGCCAGCAGTTATAACAGGGTTCGCGAGCAGTACTTC. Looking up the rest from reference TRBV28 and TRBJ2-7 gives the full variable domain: DVKVTQSSRYLVKRTGEKVFLECVQDMDHENMFWYRQDPGLGLRLIYFSYDVKMKEKGDIPEGYSVSREKKERFSLILESASTNQTSMYLCASSYNRVREQYFGPGTRLTVT.

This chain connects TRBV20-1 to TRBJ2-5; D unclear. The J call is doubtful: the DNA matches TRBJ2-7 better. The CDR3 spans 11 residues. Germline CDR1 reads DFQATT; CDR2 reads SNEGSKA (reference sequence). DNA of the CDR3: TGCAGTGCCCCAACAGTCTTCGAGCAGTACTTC. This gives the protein CSAPTVFEQYF.

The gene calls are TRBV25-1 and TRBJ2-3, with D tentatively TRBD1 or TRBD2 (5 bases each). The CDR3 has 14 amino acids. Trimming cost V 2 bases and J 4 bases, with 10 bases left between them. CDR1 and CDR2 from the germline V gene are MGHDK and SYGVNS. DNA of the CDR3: TGTGCCAGCAGTGAAAGGCAGGGAGCAGATACGCAGTATTTT. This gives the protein CASSERQGADTQYF.

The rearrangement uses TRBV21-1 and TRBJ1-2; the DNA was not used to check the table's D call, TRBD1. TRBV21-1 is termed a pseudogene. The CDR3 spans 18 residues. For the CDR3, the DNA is TGTGCCAGCAGCACACCGGGAAGAGGACAGGGCTTCGGCTATGGCTACACCTTC. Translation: CASSTPGRGQGFGYGYTF.

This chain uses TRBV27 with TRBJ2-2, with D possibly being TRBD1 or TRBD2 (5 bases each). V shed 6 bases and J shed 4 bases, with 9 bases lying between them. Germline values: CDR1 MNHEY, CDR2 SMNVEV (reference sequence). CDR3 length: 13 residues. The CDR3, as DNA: TGTGCCAGCAGCTCAGGGAGCACCGGGGAGCTGTTTTTT. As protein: CASSSGSTGELFF.

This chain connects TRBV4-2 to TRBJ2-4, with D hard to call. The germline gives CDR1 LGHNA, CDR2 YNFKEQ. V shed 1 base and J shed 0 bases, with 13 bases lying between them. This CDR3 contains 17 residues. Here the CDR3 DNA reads TGTGCCAGCAGCCAAGTTCCAGAGACGCTAGCCAAAAACATTCAGTACTTC. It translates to CASSQVPETLAKNIQYF.